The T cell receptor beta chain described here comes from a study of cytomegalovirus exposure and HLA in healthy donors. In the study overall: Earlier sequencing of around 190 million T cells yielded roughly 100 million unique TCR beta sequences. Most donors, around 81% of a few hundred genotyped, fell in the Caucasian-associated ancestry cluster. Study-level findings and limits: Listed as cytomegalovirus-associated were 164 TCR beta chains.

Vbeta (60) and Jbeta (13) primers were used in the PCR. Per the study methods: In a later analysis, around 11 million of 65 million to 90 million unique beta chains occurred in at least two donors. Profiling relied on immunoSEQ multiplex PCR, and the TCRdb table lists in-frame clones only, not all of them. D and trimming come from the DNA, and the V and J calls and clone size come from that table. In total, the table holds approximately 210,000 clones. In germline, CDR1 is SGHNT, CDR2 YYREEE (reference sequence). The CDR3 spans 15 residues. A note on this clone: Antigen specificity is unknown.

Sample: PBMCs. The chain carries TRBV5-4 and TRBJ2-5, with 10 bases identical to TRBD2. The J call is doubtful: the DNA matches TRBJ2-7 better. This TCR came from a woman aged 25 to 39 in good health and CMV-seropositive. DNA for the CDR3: TGTGCCAGCAGTCCTCAGCGGGGGGGCTTATACGAGCAGTACTTC. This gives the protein CASSPQRGGLYEQYF.